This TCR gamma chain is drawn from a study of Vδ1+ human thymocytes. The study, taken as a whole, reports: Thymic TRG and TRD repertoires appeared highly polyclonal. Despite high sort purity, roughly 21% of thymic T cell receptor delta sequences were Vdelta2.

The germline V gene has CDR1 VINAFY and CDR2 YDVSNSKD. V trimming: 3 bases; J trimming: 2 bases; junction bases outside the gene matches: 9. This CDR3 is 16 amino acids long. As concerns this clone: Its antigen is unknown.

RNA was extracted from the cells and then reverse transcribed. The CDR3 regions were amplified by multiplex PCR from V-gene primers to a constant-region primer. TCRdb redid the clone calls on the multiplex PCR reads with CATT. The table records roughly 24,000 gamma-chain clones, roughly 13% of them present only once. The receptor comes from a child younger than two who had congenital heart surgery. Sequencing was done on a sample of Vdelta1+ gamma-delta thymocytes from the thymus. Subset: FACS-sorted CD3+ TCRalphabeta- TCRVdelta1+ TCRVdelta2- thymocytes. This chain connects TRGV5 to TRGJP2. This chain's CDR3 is CATWDGARSSDWIKTF. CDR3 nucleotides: TGTGCCACCTGGGACGGAGCGAGGAGTAGTGATTGGATCAAGACGTTT.